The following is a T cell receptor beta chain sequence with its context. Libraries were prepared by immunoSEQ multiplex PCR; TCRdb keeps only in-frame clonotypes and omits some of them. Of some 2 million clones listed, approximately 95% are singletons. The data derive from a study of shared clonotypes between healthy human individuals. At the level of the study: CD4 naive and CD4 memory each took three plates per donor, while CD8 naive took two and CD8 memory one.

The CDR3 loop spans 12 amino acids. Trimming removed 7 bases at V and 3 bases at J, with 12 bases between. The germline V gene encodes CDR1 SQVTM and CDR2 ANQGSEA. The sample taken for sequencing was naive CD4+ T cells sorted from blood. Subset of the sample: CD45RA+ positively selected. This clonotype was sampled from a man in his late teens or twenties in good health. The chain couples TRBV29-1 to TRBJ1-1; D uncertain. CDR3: CSGRALDTEAFF. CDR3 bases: TGCAGCGGCAGAGCCCTAGACACTGAAGCTTTCTTT.